This record covers a single TCR beta chain. Its antigen remains unknown. It was RNA transcripts that yielded the amplified TCR beta CDR3 regions. First-round RT-PCR targeting the TCR CDR3 was performed with the HTBI primer set. From the multiplex PCR reads, TCRdb called clonotypes with MiXCR, one entry per CDR3 protein. The table lists under 700,000 distinct CDR3 sequences, 46% of them singletons. Germline V gene lookup returns CDR1 MDHEN and CDR2 SYDVKM. The CDR3 length is 11 residues. Trimming pared 3 bases from V and 12 bases from J, leaving 6 bases between. This record comes from a study of T cells in Graves' hyperthyroidism and ophthalmopathy. Graves' hyperthyroidism is called stable when ophthalmopathy does not progress within 18 months. Patients with uncontrolled infections, other autoimmune diseases, pregnancy or lactation were excluded. Findings and limits, study-wide: Blood also held most thyroid clonotypes expanded beyond 0.001. Researchers report that a 13 V-J model separated ophthalmopathy from stable hyperthyroidism.

The TCR was taken from a woman aged 18-29 years with Graves' hyperthyroidism. What was sequenced was peripheral blood or thyroid tissue (not recorded which). The chain combines TRBV28 with TRBJ1-6; the D is unclear. CDR3: CASSLAGPLHF. Here the CDR3 DNA reads TGTGCCAGCAGTTTGGCGGGACCCCTCCACTTT. The full variable domain, with the rest looked up from reference TRBV28 and TRBJ1-6, is DVKVTQSSRYLVKRTGEKVFLECVQDMDHENMFWYRQDPGLGLRLIYFSYDVKMKEKGDIPEGYSVSREKKERFSLILESASTNQTSMYLCASSLAGPLHFGNGTRLTVT.